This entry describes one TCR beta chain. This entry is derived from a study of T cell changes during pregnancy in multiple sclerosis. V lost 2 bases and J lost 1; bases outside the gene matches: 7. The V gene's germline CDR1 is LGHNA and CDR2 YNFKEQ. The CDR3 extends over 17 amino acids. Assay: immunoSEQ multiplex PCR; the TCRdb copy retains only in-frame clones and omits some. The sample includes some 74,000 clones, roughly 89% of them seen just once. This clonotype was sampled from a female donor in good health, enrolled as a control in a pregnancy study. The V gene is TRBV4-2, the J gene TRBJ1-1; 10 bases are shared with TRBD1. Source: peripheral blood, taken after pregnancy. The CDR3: CASSQPGQGGANTEAFF. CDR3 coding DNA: TGTGCCAGCAGCCAACCCGGACAGGGGGGGGCGAACACTGAAGCTTTCTTT.